This T cell receptor beta chain derives from a study of blood T cell repertoires in COVID-19 (TCRdb year 2020). At the level of the whole study: Samples covering the acute and convalescent phases of COVID-19 were provided by collaborators in the United States, Italy and Spain. The prospective study material was composed of cDNA or gDNA derived from T cells, B-cell-depleted T cells, or PBMCs. Deeply sampled blood TCRbeta repertoires from subjects exposed to, actively infected with, or recovered from COVID-19 were included in the dataset. The repertoires were released in a freely available public database intended as a resource for research on the immune response to SARS-CoV-2. The samples were drawn from the first 160 participants of the ongoing ImmuneRACE study and from some 1,300 subjects provided by 6 global collaborators. The sample metadata nearly always contained a de-identified subject ID, COVID-19 status, age in years and sex. HLA class I and class II types, where available, came from metadata supplied by the sample provider rather than from assay-based typing.

Via the germline V gene, CDR1 is SGHVS and CDR2 FNYEAQ. CDR3 length: 16 amino acids, cysteine to phenylalanine. Of all the DNA, just the CDR3 is kept, 48 bases in frame from base 1. V trim: 4 bases; J trim: 3 bases; unmatched bases: 7. This clone has more than one count but fewer than ten. Its target antigen remains unknown. One base away there is no much larger clone; base qualities are not given. The immunoSEQ Assay, a bias-controlled multiplex PCR, was used to amplify TCRbeta CDR3 regions from genomic DNA. Processing in the source paper ran as follows. The number of nucleated cells in each sample was estimated by amplification of reference gene primers within the assay. Sequence reads were collapsed and filtered to measure the absolute abundance of every unique TCRbeta CDR3 rearrangement. Productive Simpson clonality was computed per sample as the square root of Simpson's diversity index over productive rearrangements. The table was pulled from immuneACCESS by TCRdb, which kept in-frame rearrangements only. Such tables lose some clones; where checked, under half of the loss comes from unresolved V genes, and the rest has no known cause. V and J calls and clone size are copied from that table; D and trimming were computed from the DNA. Across this sample there are about 270,000 clones, with around nine tenths seen only once. The ten biggest clones cover roughly 8.5% of the sample.

Broader findings and caveats from the paper: The quantity of clinical and demographic metadata differed by source and by participant and was supplied without curation.

Collaborating institutions collected whole blood in K2EDTA tubes following their own protocols. For TCRbeta analysis, collaborator samples were shipped as frozen whole blood, as isolated PBMCs, or as DNA extracted from either sample type. This sequence uses TRBV7-6 and TRBJ2-3; a stretch of 10 junction bases matches TRBD1. What was sequenced was peripheral blood. The clonotype comes from a man in his forties with active or convalescent COVID-19. CDR3 loop: CASSSVGGQGTDTQYF. The nucleotide sequence reads TGTGCCAGCAGCTCGGTGGGGGGACAGGGGACAGATACGCAGTATTTT. With the rest looked up from the reference TRBV7-6 and TRBJ2-3 genes rather than sequenced, the full variable domain is GAGVSQSPRYKVTKRGQDVALRCDPISGHVSLYWYRQALGQGPEFLTYFNYEAQQDKSGLPNDRFSAERPEGSISTLTIQRTEQRDSAMYRCASSSVGGQGTDTQYFGPGTRLTVL.